This TCR beta chain was recovered during a study of control samples from healthy donors and cancer patients. With 4 bases removed from V and 4 bases from J, the gap between germline ends came to 10 bases. The CDR3 spans 13 residues. CDR1 and CDR2 from the germline V gene are LGHDT and YNNKEL (reference sequence). The repertoire was sequenced with immunoSEQ multiplex PCR; TCRdb's copy has only in-frame clones and lacks some. This table holds 200,000 to 250,000 clones, 90% to 95% found once. This receptor was identified in a man aged 45-60 years in good health. Material: blood. The chain has TRBV3-1 (or the pseudogene TRBV3-2) and TRBJ1-1; weak D call: TRBD1 (6 bases). Here the CDR3 DNA reads TGTGCCAGCAGCCGAAGGGGGGCCACTGAAGCTTTCTTT. Amino acid sequence: CASSRRGATEAFF.